This is a list of T cell receptor beta chains from one sample in a study of T cells in severe cutaneous drug reactions. Following a re-call of the multiplex PCR reads, TCRdb has one entry per CDR3 protein and lacks DNA. The sample's table shows around 5,900 distinct CDR3 sequences. Material: PBMCs. The origin of the receptors is a human donor with a severe cutaneous adverse drug reaction. Both conserved end residues are part of each CDR3. Clone sizes are given selectively: once, few, many, or a class where the clone is expanded.

size | J | V | CDR3
. | TRBJ1-3 | TRBV5-4 | CASSSIPDRSSGNTIYF
medium-sized | TRBJ1-3 | TRBV28 | CASSLYSSGNTIYF
medium-sized | TRBJ2-1 | TRBV27 | CASSLSNSDLDGQFF
. | TRBJ2-5 | TRBV5-4 | CASSLSDTRETQYF
medium-sized | TRBJ1-6 | TRBV28 | CASSLVPNSPLHF
. | TRBJ2-2 | TRBV9 | CASSVDGRERLLTGELFF
. | TRBJ2-1 | TRBV7-6 | CASSLRVSYNEQFF
medium-sized | TRBJ2-1 | TRBV27 | CASSPGGFYNEQFF
medium-sized | TRBJ2-1 | TRBV4-1 | CASSQGPGLANEQFF
. | TRBJ2-1 | TRBV12-3/TRBV12-4 | CASSSGTGAGEQFF
. | TRBJ1-4 | TRBV10-3 | CAIGDPSRNEKLFF
. | TRBJ2-7 | TRBV11-2 | CASSLVGVGAFYEQYF
. | TRBJ2-5 | TRBV12-3/TRBV12-4 | CASSYRGIQETQYF
medium-sized | TRBJ2-2 | TRBV6-4 | CASSGTSGNTGELFF
medium-sized | TRBJ1-4 | TRBV28 | CASIKPPGVELFF
. | TRBJ2-1 | TRBV5-1 | CASSRGIAGRDEQFF
. | TRBJ1-1 | TRBV9 | CASSFGDRDTEAFF
. | TRBJ2-7 | TRBV20-1 | CSARDSGLISYEQYF
. | TRBJ1-5 | TRBV3-1 | CASSRQYNQPQHF
medium-sized | TRBJ1-1 | TRBV28 | CASTSTVNTEAFF
medium-sized | TRBJ2-2 | TRBV6-1 | CASTPAGNTGELFF
. | TRBJ2-3 | TRBV12-3/TRBV12-4 | CASSLQGAQDTQYF
medium-sized | TRBJ2-7 | TRBV7-6 | CASSSGPGLVYEQYF
medium-sized | TRBJ1-5 | TRBV7-2 | CASSLVGTGVQPQHF
medium-sized | TRBJ2-2 | TRBV28 | CASTPQGRHTGELFF
. | TRBJ2-2 | TRBV15 | CATSRDSVEAGELFF
. | TRBJ1-1 | TRBV13 | CASSLGVRLGEAFF
medium-sized | TRBJ2-3 | TRBV6-1 | CASSEAGPTDTQYF
. | TRBJ1-1 | TRBV20-1 | CSARVEVHDTEAFF
medium-sized | TRBJ2-7 | TRBV6-1 | CASGSLAGGYEQYF
medium-sized | TRBJ2-1 | TRBV28 | CASSFLGSGNEQFF
. | TRBJ2-1 | TRBV5-8 | CASSLTDRRNEQFF
medium-sized | TRBJ2-1 | TRBV27 | CASKKAGRDEQFF
. | TRBJ2-5 | TRBV5-4 | CASSLSAGGLKETQYF
medium-sized | TRBJ2-7 | TRBV27 | CASSWGVSYEQYF
. | TRBJ2-1 | TRBV30 | CAWSIQGNEQFF
medium-sized | TRBJ2-3 | TRBV6-2/TRBV6-3 | CASSPGLVDTQYF
. | TRBJ1-5 | TRBV4-1 | CASSQLISGTGEGQPQHF
. | TRBJ2-5 | TRBV18 | CASSPDLDETQYF
medium-sized | TRBJ1-5 | TRBV28 | CASSFNGQINQPQHF
. | TRBJ2-1 | TRBV4-1 | CASSPRHTAYNEQFF
. | TRBJ2-7 | TRBV28 | CASSLRKGGKYF
. | TRBJ1-1 | TRBV6-1 | CASSTAPGAEAFF
. | TRBJ1-6 | TRBV30 | CAWGRTDRSIFPLHF
medium-sized | TRBJ1-1 | TRBV28 | CASSLTGEYTEAFF
. | TRBJ1-1 | TRBV5-8 | CASSPDRNRMNTEAFF